These 25 T cell receptor beta chains originate from one sample sequenced in a study of blood T cell repertoires in COVID-19. The repertoire was sequenced with immunoSEQ multiplex PCR; TCRdb's copy has only in-frame clones and lacks some. Here the sample spans roughly 74,000 clones, around nine tenths being singletons. Sequencing was done on a sample of PBMCs or T cells enriched from blood (not recorded which). The receptors here all came from a woman aged 50 to 60 with acute COVID-19.

The chain couples TRBV7-3 to TRBJ2-2, with 8 bases that match TRBD1. The CDR3 length is 15 residues. The germline gives CDR1 SGHTA, CDR2 FQGTGA. V lost 7 bases and J lost 3; bases outside the gene matches: 7. CDR3 sequence (DNA): TGTGCCAGCACCCCCGGACAGGGTTACACCGGGGAGCTGTTTTTT. Its translation is CASTPGQGYTGELFF. Drawing the rest from reference TRBV7-3 and TRBJ2-2, the complete variable domain is GAGVSQTPSNKVTEKGKYVELRCDPISGHTALYWYRQSLGQGPEFLIYFQGTGAADDSGLPNDRFFAVRPEGSVSTLKIQRTERGDSAVYLCASTPGQGYTGELFFGEGSRLTVL.

The rearrangement uses TRBV7-9 and TRBJ1-1; 12 bases match TRBD1. Germline CDR1 is SEHNR and CDR2 is FQNEAQ (reference sequence). The CDR3 is 16 residues long. V lost 4 bases to trimming and J lost 2 bases; unmatched junction nucleotides: 5. The CDR3 sequence is CASSSRDRGHNTEAFF. CDR3 bases: TGTGCCAGCAGCTCACGGGACAGGGGGCACAACACTGAAGCTTTCTTT.

This chain connects TRBV27 to TRBJ2-3; TRBD1 matches 7 bases. J was trimmed by 1 base and V by 3 bases; bases with no gene match: 4. The CDR3 totals 15 residues. Germline CDR1 and CDR2: MNHEY and SMNVEV (reference sequence). In nucleotides, the CDR3 is TGTGCCAGCAGTTTCTCTGGACAGGGCACAGATACGCAGTATTTT. Amino acid sequence: CASSFSGQGTDTQYF.

The chain is built from TRBV5-1 and TRBJ1-2, with D tentatively TRBD1 (5 bases). Trimming cost V 4 bases and J 4 bases, with 17 bases left between them. Germline CDR1 is SGHRS and CDR2 is YFSETQ. The CDR3 has 15 residues. CDR3 in amino acids: CASSPGGGQVYGYTF. CDR3 sequence (DNA): TGCGCCAGCAGCCCCGGGGGAGGCCAAGTCTATGGCTACACCTTC.

The CDR3 loop is CASSGSGRADTQYF. In DNA form, the CDR3 reads TGTGCCAGCAGTGGTAGCGGGAGAGCAGATACGCAGTATTTT. The chain joins TRBV2 to TRBJ2-3; 9 positions agree with TRBD2. CDR1 and CDR2 from the germline V gene are SNHLY and FYNNEI. CDR3 length: 14 residues. V shed 4 bases, J shed 4 bases, and the junction held 3 bases outside the gene matches.

The J gene is TRBJ2-7, the V gene TRBV19, with D tentatively TRBD1 (5 bases). Trimming removed 4 bases from V and 0 bases from J, with 10 bases in between. There are 14 residues in the CDR3. Germline V gene lookup returns CDR1 LNHDA and CDR2 SQIVND (reference sequence). This CDR3 is CASSTDTSSYEQYF. The CDR3 DNA reads TGTGCCAGTAGTACGGACACCTCCTCCTACGAGCAGTACTTC.

This chain joins TRBV7-3 and TRBJ2-7, with 7 bases lining up with TRBD1. CDR1 and CDR2 from the germline V gene are SGHTA and FQGTGA. J lost 10 bases, V lost 5 bases, and 5 bases had no gene match. The CDR3 has 11 amino acids. CDR3 in DNA: TGTGCCAGCAGCCAACGACAGGGTCAGTACTTC. This codes for CASSQRQGQYF.

The chain uses TRBV15 and TRBJ2-5; 7 bases match TRBD2. The CDR3 consists of 14 residues. V was clipped by 0 bases and J by 5 bases; unmatched bases: 3. Germline lookup yields CDR1 LNHNV and CDR2 YYDKDF (reference sequence). The CDR3 region is CATSRDAGEETQYF. The CDR3 nucleotides are TGTGCCACCAGCAGAGATGCGGGAGAGGAGACCCAGTACTTC.

The chain uses TRBV19 and TRBJ1-1, with TRBD1 matching over 7 bases. Unmatched junction bases numbered 8, after V lost 5 bases and J lost 5 bases. The CDR3 covers 14 residues. Germline assignment: CDR1 LNHDA and CDR2 SQIVND (reference sequence). CDR3 amino acids: CASSPNRGRTEAFF. The CDR3 nucleotides read TGTGCCAGTAGTCCAAACAGGGGTAGAACTGAAGCTTTCTTT.

This clone was observed a few times. This chain joins TRBV19 and TRBJ2-7; 9 bases line up with TRBD1. The germline CDR1 and CDR2 sequences are LNHDA and SQIVND (reference sequence). The length of the CDR3 is 14 residues. Trimming removed 3 bases from V and 2 bases from J; junction bases left unmatched: 2. CDR3 residues: CASSMGQGPYEQYF. The CDR3 DNA is TGTGCCAGTAGTATGGGACAGGGACCCTACGAGCAGTACTTC.

V is TRBV7-2 and J is TRBJ1-2, with 11 bases that match TRBD1. In germline, CDR1 is SGHTA, CDR2 FQGNSA. J was trimmed by 7 bases and V by 5 bases; bases with no gene match: 6. This CDR3 has 14 amino acids. CDR3 in amino acids: CASSPWTGGLGYTF. As DNA, the CDR3 is TGTGCCAGCAGCCCCTGGACAGGGGGCCTTGGCTACACCTTC.

The chain carries TRBV7-2 and TRBJ2-7; 10 nucleotides line up with TRBD2. Germline loops: CDR1 SGHTA, CDR2 FQGNSA. The trim removed 0 bases at V and 6 bases at J, leaving 5 bases unmatched. CDR3 length: 15 residues. DNA of the CDR3: TGTGCCAGCAGCTTAGCGTCCACTAGCGGGACCGAGCAGTACTTC. This codes for CASSLASTSGTEQYF.

The chain has TRBV9 and TRBJ1-4, with 7 positions matching TRBD1. J lost 4 bases, V lost 2 bases, and 2 bases had no gene match. The CDR3 covers 14 residues. CDR1 is SGDLS, CDR2 YYNGEE, per germline. The CDR3: CASSVGQLNEKLFF. In DNA, the CDR3 is TGTGCCAGCAGCGTGGGACAGCTTAATGAAAAACTGTTTTTT.

V is TRBV11-2 and J is TRBJ2-5, with 8 bases matching TRBD1. The V segment lost 5 bases and the J segment 3 bases; nucleotides outside the gene matches: 5. Germline V gene sequence: CDR1 SGHAT, CDR2 FQNNGV. The CDR3 runs 14 residues. The chain's CDR3 is CASSPGQGEETQYF. The DNA for the CDR3 is TGTGCCAGCAGCCCCGGACAGGGCGAAGAGACCCAGTACTTC.

This chain joins TRBV6-5 and TRBJ1-5, with 8 bases aligning to TRBD1. V shed 5 bases, J shed 2 bases, and the junction held 5 bases outside the gene matches. The CDR3 is made up of 15 amino acids. Germline assignment: CDR1 MNHEY and CDR2 SVGAGI. CDR3 sequence reads: CASSRTGYGNQPQHF. CDR3 coding DNA: TGTGCCAGCAGTAGGACAGGGTATGGCAATCAGCCCCAGCATTTT.

This chain uses TRBV24-1 with TRBJ2-7; the D gene is possibly TRBD1 (5 bases). The CDR3 has 12 residues. CDR1 is KGHDR and CDR2 is SFDVKD in the germline V gene. V was shortened by 4 bases and J by 11 bases, with 14 bases between the two germline ends. The CDR3 sequence is CATSDSGIRKYF. The CDR3 bases are TGTGCCACCAGTGACTCAGGGATTCGGAAGTACTTC.

The chain employs TRBV27 and TRBJ1-1; D may be TRBD1 (5 bases). V was pared by 2 bases and J by 0 bases, with 10 bases between. The germline gives CDR1 MNHEY, CDR2 SMNVEV (reference sequence). The CDR3 runs 15 residues. CDR3 nucleotide sequence: TGTGCCAGCAGTTTAACGACAGACATGAACACTGAAGCTTTCTTT. This encodes CASSLTTDMNTEAFF.

This clone was observed once. This chain uses TRBV29-1 with TRBJ2-5; 7 nucleotides align to TRBD1. The junction had 15 bases not matched to a gene; V was cut back by 3 bases and J by 5 bases. Germline loops: CDR1 SQVTM, CDR2 ANQGSEA. This CDR3 region has 16 residues. The CDR3 region is CSVDLSGGSFWETQYF. CDR3 in DNA: TGCAGCGTTGATTTATCAGGGGGTTCGTTTTGGGAGACCCAGTACTTC.

The CDR3 DNA is TGTGCCACCAGCAGAGATAGTATGTGGGGGAGACTAGACAATGAGCAGTTCTTC. As protein: CATSRDSMWGRLDNEQFF. The chain employs TRBV15 and TRBJ2-1, with D perhaps matching TRBD2 (6 bases). This CDR3 has 18 amino acids. Looked up from germline, CDR1 is LNHNV and CDR2 is YYDKDF (reference sequence). Trimming took off 0 bases at V and 5 bases at J, with 20 bases between the two ends.

V usage is TRBV29-1 and J usage is TRBJ1-5, with 7 bases aligning to TRBD1. Germline trimming cut 6 bases from V and 2 bases from J; bases unmatched to any gene: 7. The CDR3 loop spans 14 amino acids. The V gene's germline CDR1 is SQVTM and CDR2 ANQGSEA. The CDR3 is CSVTGAGGNQPQHF. As DNA, the CDR3 is TGCAGCGTAACAGGGGCAGGAGGCAATCAGCCCCAGCATTTT. The whole variable domain, filled in from reference TRBV29-1 and TRBJ1-5, reads SAVISQKPSRDICQRGTSLTIQCQVDSQVTMMFWYRQQPGQSLTLIATANQGSEATYESGFVIDKFPISRPNLTFSTLTVSNMSPEDSSIYLCSVTGAGGNQPQHFGDGTRLSIL.

This rearrangement joins TRBV11-2 to TRBJ2-1; a weak D match, TRBD2 (7 bases). Germline lookup yields CDR1 SGHAT and CDR2 FQNNGV. Trimming left V 6 bases short and J 9 bases short, with 21 bases between. CDR3 length: 15 amino acids. The CDR3 region is CASSLIVGGPGEQFF. The CDR3 region has the DNA TGTGCCAGCAGTCTAATAGTCGGGGGGCCGGGTGAGCAGTTCTTC.

V gene TRBV6-4 combines with J gene TRBJ1-6; D possibly corresponds to TRBD1 (5 bases). V was clipped by 4 bases and J by 6 bases, with 10 bases between them. CDR1 MRHNA and CDR2 SNTAGT come from the germline V gene. The CDR3 contains 14 residues. For the CDR3, the DNA is TGTGCCAGCAGTGGGCAGGGATCTAATTCACCCCTCCACTTT. Translating it yields CASSGQGSNSPLHF.

The CDR3 spells CASSPDGREGKETQYF. The CDR3 DNA sequence: TGTGCCAGCAGCCCAGACGGGCGGGAGGGCAAAGAGACCCAGTACTTC. The chain employs TRBV7-9 and TRBJ2-5; the match to TRBD2 covers 9 bases. The germline V gene has CDR1 SEHNR and CDR2 FQNEAQ (reference sequence). The CDR3 covers 16 residues. J was trimmed by 3 bases and V by 5 bases; bases with no gene match: 10.

The V and J genes are TRBV7-9 and TRBJ1-1; D is unresolved. Germline CDR1 is SEHNR and CDR2 is FQNEAQ (reference sequence). This CDR3 is 13 amino acids long. V was clipped by 5 bases and J by 4 bases, with 11 bases between them. The CDR3 DNA sequence: TGTGCCAGCAGCCGGGAACTAATCACTGAAGCTTTCTTT. As protein: CASSRELITEAFF.

The genes are TRBV29-1 and TRBJ1-1; D unresolved. The CDR3 is 12 residues long. Trimming left V 6 bases short and J 3 bases short, with 11 bases between. Germline V CDR1 and CDR2: SQVTM, ANQGSEA. The CDR3 bases are TGCAGCGTCCAGATCCAGGACACTGAAGCTTTCTTT. It specifies CSVQIQDTEAFF.